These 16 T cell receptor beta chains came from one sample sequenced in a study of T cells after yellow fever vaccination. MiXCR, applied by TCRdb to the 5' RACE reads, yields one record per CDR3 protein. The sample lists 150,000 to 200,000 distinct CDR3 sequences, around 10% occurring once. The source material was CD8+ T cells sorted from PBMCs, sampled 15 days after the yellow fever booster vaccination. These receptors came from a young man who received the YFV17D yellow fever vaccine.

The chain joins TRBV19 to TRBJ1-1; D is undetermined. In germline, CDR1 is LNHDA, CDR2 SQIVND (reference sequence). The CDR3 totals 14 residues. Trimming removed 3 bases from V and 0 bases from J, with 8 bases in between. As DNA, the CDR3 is TGTGCCAGTAGTATTGAGGAGATGAACACTGAAGCTTTCTTT. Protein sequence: CASSIEEMNTEAFF.

The DNA for the CDR3 is TGCAGTGCTAGACCTTTGACGCGGGGCACCGGGGAGCTGTTTTTT. This encodes CSARPLTRGTGELFF. The chain combines TRBV20-1 with TRBJ2-2; D might be TRBD2 (6 bases). CDR1 is DFQATT and CDR2 is SNEGSKA in the germline V gene (reference sequence). CDR3 size: 15 residues. V was pared by 2 bases and J by 4 bases, with 14 bases between.

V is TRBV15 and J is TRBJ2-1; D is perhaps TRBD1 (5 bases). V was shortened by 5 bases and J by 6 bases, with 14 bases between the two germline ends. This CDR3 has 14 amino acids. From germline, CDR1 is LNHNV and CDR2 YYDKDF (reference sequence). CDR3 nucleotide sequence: TGTGCCACCAGCCCCCTGACAGTTCCCAATGAGCAGTTCTTC. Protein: CATSPLTVPNEQFF.

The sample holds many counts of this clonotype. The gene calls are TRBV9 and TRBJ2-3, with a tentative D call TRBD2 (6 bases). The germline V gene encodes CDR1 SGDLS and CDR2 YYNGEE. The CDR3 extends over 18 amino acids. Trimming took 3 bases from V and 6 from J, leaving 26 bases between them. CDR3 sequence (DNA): TGTGCCAGCAGCGCTGGTCGGAAGGTTAGCGGTGTATGGGATACGCAGTATTTT. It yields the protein CASSAGRKVSGVWDTQYF. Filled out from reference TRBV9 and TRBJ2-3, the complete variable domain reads DSGVTQTPKHLITATGQRVTLRCSPRSGDLSVYWYQQSLDQGLQFLIQYYNGEERAKGNILERFSAQQFPDLHSELNLSSLELGDSALYFCASSAGRKVSGVWDTQYFGPGTRLTVL.

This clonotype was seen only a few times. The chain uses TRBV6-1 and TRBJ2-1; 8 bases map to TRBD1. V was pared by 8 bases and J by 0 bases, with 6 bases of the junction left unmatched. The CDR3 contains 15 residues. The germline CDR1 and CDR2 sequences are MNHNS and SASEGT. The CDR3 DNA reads TGTGCCAGCCACAGGGGGTCAAGCTCCTACAATGAGCAGTTCTTC. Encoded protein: CASHRGSSSYNEQFF.

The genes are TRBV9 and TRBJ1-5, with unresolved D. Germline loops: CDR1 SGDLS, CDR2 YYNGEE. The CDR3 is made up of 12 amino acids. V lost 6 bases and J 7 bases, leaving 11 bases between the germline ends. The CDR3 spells CASKVPGQPQHF. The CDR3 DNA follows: TGTGCCAGCAAGGTGCCGGGGCAGCCCCAGCATTTT.

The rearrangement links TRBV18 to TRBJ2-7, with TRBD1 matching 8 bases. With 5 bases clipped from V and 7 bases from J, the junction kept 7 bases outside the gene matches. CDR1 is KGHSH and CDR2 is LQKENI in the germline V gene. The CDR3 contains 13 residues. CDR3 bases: TGTGCCAGCTCATCGGCGGGACAGGATGAGCAGTACGTC. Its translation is CASSSAGQDEQYV.

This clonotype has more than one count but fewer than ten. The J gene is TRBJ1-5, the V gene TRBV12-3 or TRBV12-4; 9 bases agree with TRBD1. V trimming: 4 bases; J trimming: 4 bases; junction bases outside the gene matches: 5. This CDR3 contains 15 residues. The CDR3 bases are TGTGCCAGCAGTTCCGGACAGGGGAGTAATCAGCCCCAGCATTTT. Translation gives CASSSGQGSNQPQHF.

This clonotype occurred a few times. CDR3 in amino acids: CASSGRALVETQYF. The CDR3 DNA is TGTGCCAGCTCGGGAAGGGCCCTTGTTGAGACCCAGTACTTC. The gene calls are TRBV6-6 and TRBJ2-5; tentative D call: TRBD2 (5 bases). This CDR3 spans 14 amino acids. CDR1 is MNHNY, CDR2 SVGAGI, per germline (reference sequence). V dropped 8 bases and J dropped 5 bases, with 18 bases sitting between them.

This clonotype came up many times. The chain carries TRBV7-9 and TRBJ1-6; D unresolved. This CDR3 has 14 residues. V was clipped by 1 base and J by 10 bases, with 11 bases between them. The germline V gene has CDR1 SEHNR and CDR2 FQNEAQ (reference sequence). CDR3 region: CASSLGSRLSPLHF. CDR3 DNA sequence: TGTGCCAGCAGCTTAGGGAGTCGGCTCTCACCCCTCCACTTT.

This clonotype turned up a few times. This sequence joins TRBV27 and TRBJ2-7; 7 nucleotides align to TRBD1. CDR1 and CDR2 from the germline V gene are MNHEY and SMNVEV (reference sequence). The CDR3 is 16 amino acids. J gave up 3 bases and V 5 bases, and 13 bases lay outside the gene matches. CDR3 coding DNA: TGTGCCAGCAGTGCGCGCCGGACAGGAGTTTACTACGAGCAGTACTTC. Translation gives CASSARRTGVYYEQYF.

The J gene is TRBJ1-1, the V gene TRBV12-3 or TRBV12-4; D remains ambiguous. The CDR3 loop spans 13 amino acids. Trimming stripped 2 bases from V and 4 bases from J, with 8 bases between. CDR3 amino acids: CASSLSESTEAFF. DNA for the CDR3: TGTGCCAGCAGTTTATCTGAGAGCACTGAAGCTTTCTTT.

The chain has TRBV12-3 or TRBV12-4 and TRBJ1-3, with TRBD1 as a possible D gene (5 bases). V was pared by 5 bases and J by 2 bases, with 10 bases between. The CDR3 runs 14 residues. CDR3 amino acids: CASSRGFPGNTIYF. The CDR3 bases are TGTGCCAGCAGTCGGGGGTTTCCTGGAAACACCATATATTTT.

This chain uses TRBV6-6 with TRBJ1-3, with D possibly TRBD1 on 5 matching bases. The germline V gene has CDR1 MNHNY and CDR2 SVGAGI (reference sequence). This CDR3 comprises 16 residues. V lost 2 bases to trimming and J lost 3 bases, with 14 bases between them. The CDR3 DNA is TGTGCCAGCAGTTACAACCCGGGGGTAGATGGAAACACCATATATTTT. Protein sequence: CASSYNPGVDGNTIYF.

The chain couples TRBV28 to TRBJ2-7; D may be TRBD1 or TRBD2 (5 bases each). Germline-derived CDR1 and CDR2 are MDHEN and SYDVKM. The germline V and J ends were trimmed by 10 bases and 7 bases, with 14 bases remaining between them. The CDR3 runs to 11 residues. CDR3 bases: TGTGCCACACTAGGGGCCCTGGAGCAGTACTTC. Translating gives CATLGALEQYF. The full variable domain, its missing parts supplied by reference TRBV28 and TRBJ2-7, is DVKVTQSSRYLVKRTGEKVFLECVQDMDHENMFWYRQDPGLGLRLIYFSYDVKMKEKGDIPEGYSVSREKKERFSLILESASTNQTSMYLCATLGALEQYFGPGTRLTVT.

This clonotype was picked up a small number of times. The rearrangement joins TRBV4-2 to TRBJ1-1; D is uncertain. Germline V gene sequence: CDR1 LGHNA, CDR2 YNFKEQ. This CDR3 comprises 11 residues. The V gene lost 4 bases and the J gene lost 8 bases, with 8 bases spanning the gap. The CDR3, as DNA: TGTGCCAGCAGCCTCGGGAACGAAGCTTTCTTT. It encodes CASSLGNEAFF.